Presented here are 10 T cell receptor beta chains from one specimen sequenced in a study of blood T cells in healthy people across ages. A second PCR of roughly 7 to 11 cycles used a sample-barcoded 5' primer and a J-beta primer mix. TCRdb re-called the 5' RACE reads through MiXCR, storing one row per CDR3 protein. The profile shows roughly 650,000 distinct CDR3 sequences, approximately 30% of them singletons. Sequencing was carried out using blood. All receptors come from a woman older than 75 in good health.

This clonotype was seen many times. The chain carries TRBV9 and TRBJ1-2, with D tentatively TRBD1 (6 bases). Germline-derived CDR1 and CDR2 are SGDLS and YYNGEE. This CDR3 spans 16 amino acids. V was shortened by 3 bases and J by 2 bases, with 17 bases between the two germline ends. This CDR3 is CASSEGPVGTNYGYTF. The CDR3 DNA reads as TGTGCCAGCAGCGAGGGTCCGGTGGGGACAAACTATGGCTACACCTTC.

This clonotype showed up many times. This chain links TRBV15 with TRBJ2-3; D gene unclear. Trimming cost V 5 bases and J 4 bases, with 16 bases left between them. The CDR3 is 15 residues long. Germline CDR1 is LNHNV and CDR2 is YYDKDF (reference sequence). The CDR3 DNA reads TGTGCCACCAGCCCCACGGACCAAGTCGCAGATACGCAGTATTTT. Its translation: CATSPTDQVADTQYF.

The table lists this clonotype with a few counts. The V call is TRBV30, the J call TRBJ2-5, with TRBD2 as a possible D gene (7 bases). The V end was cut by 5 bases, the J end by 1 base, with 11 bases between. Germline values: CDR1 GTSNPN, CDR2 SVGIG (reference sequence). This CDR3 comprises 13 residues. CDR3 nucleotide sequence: TGTGCCTGGGGGAGGGGGTTCCAAGAGACCCAGTACTTC. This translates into CAWGRGFQETQYF.

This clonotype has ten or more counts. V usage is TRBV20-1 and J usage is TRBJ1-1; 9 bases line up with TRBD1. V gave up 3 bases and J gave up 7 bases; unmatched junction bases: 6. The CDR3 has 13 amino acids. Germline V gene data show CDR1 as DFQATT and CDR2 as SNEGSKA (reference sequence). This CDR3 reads CSARGTGLGEAFF. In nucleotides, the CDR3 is TGCAGTGCTAGGGGGACAGGGCTGGGTGAAGCTTTCTTT.

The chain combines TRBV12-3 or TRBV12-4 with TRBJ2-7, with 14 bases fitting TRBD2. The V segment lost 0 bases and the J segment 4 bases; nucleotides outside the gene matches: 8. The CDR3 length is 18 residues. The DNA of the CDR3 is TGTGCCAGCAGTTTAGCGCTGGGACTAGCGGGAGAGAGGTACGAGCAGTACTTC. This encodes CASSLALGLAGERYEQYF.

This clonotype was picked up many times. This CDR3 reads CSARAGTSGVRAGEQYF. In DNA form, the CDR3 reads TGCAGTGCTAGGGCCGGGACTAGCGGGGTCCGGGCTGGGGAGCAGTACTTC. The chain couples TRBV20-1 to TRBJ2-7; 13 bases match TRBD2. This CDR3 has 17 residues. V was pared by 3 bases and J by 7 bases, with 15 bases of the junction left unmatched. The germline CDR1 and CDR2 sequences are DFQATT and SNEGSKA (reference sequence).

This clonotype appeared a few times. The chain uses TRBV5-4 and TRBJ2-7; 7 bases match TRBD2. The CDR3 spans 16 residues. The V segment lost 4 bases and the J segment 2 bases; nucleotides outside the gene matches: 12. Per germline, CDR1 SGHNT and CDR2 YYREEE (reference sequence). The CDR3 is CASSPGGRPGAYEQYF. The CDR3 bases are TGTGCCAGCAGCCCCGGGGGGAGACCGGGAGCCTACGAGCAGTACTTC.

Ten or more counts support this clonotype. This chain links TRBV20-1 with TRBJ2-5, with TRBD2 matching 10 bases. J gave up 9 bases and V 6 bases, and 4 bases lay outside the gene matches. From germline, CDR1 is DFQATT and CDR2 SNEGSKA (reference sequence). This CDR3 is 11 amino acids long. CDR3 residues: CSATGTSAQYF. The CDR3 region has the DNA TGCAGTGCAACCGGGACTAGCGCCCAGTACTTC.

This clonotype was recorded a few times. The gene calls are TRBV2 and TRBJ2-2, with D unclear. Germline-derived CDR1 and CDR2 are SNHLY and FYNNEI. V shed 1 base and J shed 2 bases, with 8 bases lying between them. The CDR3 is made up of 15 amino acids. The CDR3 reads CASSEESGNTGELFF. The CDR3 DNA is TGTGCCAGCAGTGAAGAGAGTGGCAACACCGGGGAGCTGTTTTTT.

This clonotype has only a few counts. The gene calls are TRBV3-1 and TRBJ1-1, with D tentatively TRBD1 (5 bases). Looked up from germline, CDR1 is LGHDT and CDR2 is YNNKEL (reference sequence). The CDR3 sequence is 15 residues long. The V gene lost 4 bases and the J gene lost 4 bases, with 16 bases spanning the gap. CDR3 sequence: CASSPRPTGGTEAFF. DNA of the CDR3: TGTGCCAGCAGCCCTCGACCCACTGGGGGCACTGAAGCTTTCTTT.